Many counts were recorded for the clone carrying this TCR beta chain. The antigen is not known. This sample is drawn from a study of CD8 T cells in ankylosing spondylitis. The CDR3 has 13 residues. J lost 7 bases, V lost 4 bases, and 3 bases had no gene match. Quantitative 5'-RACE with molecular barcodes was used to make the TCR beta libraries. TCRdb used MiXCR to reprocess the 5' RACE reads, holding one entry per CDR3 protein. The data hold some 200,000 distinct CDR3 sequences, with about 6.7% observed a single time. Study outcomes and limitations: One TCR beta motif, made up of eight highly homologous variants, appeared characteristic of ankylosing spondylitis blood. Reactive arthritis synovial fluid and blood previously showed some of these motif variants. Matched ankylosing spondylitis synovial fluid reportedly contained a significantly enriched population of disease-linked clones.

The receptor's source is a male donor with ankylosing spondylitis. Sequencing was carried out using blood, either unsorted or a sorted T cell fraction (not recorded which). V usage is TRBV12-3 or TRBV12-4 and J usage is TRBJ1-5, with 8 bases matching TRBD1. The CDR3 loop is CASSSAGGQPQHF. As DNA, the CDR3 is TGTGCCAGCAGTTCCGCAGGGGGCCAGCCCCAGCATTTT.